This TCR beta chain appears in the sequencing data of a study of shared clonotypes between healthy human individuals. TCRdb's table, derived via immunoSEQ multiplex PCR, lists solely in-frame clones and lacks some. Of some 900,000 clones in the sample, about 80% were seen once. The receptor comes from a man aged 18-30 years in good health. The sequenced sample was memory CD4+ T cells sorted from blood. Subset specified: CD45RA-negative fraction.

CDR3 DNA: TGCGCCAGCAGCTTGGGAGGGGTCGGCGATACGCAGTATTTT. Translated, it gives CASSLGGVGDTQYF. The chain recombines TRBV5-1 with TRBJ2-3; D tentatively fits TRBD1 or TRBD2 (5 bases each). V was trimmed by 0 bases and J by 6 bases, leaving 11 bases between them. CDR1 SGHRS and CDR2 YFSETQ come from the germline V gene. This CDR3 has 14 residues.